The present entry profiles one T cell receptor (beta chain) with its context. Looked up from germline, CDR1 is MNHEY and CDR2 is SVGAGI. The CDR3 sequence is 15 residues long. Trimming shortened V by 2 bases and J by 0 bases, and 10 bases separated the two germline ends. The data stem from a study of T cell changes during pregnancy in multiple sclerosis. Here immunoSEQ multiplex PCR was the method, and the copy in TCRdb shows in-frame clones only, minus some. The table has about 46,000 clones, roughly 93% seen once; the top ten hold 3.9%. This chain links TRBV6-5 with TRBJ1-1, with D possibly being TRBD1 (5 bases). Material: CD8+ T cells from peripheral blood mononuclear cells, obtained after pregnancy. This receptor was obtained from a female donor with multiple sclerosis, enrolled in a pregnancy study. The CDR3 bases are TGTGCCAGCAGTTACACCGGGACTTTGAACACTGAAGCTTTCTTT. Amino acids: CASSYTGTLNTEAFF.